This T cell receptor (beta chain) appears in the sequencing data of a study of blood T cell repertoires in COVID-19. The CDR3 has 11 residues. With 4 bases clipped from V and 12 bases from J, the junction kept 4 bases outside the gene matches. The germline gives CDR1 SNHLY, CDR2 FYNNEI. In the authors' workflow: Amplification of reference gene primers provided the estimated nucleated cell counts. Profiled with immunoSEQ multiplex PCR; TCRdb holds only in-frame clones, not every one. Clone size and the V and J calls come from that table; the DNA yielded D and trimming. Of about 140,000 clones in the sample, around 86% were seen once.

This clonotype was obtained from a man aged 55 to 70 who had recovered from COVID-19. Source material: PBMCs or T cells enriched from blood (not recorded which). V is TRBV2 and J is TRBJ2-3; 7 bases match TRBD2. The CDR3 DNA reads TGTGCCAGCAGTGGGGAGGGGAGCCAGTATTTT. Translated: CASSGEGSQYF.